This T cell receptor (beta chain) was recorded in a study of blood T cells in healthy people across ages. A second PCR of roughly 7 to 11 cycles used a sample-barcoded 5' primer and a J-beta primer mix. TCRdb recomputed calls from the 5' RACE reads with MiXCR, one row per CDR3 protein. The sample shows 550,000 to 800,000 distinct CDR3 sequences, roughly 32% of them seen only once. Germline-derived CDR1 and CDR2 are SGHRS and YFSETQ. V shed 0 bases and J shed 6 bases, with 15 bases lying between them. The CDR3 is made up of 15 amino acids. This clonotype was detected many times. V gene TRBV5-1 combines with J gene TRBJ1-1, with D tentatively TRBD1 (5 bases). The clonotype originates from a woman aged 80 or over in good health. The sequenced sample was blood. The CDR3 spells CASSLEAGGRAEAFF. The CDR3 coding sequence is TGCGCCAGCAGCTTGGAGGCGGGGGGGAGGGCTGAAGCTTTCTTT.